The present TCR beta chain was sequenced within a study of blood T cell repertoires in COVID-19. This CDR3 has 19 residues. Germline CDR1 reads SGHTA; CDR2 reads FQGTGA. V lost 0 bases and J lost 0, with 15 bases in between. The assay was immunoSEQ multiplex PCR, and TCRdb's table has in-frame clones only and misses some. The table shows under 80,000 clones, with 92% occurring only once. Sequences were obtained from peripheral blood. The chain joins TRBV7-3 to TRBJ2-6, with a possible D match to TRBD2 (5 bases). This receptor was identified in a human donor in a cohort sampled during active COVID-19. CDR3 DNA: TGTGCCAGCAGCTTAACGTTGGGGAGCCAGATCTCTGGGGCCAACGTCCTGACTTTC. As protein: CASSLTLGSQISGANVLTF. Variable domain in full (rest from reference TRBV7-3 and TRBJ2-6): GAGVSQTPSNKVTEKGKYVELRCDPISGHTALYWYRQSLGQGPEFLIYFQGTGAADDSGLPNDRFFAVRPEGSVSTLKIQRTERGDSAVYLCASSLTLGSQISGANVLTFGAGSRLTVL.